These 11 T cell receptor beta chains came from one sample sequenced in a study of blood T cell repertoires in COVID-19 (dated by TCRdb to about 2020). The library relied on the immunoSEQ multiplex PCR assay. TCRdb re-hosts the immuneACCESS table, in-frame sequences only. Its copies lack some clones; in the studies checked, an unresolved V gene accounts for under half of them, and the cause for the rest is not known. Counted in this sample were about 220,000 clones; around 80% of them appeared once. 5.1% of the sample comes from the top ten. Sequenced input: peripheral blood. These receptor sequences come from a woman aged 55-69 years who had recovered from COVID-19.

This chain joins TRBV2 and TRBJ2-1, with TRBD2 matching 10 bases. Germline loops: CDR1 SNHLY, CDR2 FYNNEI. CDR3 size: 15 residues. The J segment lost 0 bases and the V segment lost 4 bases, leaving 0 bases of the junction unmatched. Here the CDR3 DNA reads TGTGCCAGCAGTGCTAGCGGGAGCTCCTACAATGAGCAGTTCTTC. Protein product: CASSASGSSYNEQFF.

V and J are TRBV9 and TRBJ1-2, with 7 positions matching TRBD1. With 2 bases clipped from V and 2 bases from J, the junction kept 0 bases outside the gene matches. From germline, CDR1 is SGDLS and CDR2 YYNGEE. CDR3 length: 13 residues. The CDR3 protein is CASSVTGNYGYTF. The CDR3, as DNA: TGTGCCAGCAGCGTGACAGGGAACTATGGCTACACCTTC.

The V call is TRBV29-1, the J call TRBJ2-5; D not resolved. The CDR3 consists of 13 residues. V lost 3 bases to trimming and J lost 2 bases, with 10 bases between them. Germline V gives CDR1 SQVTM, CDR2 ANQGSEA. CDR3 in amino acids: CSVDSGVQETQYF. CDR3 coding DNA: TGCAGCGTTGACTCCGGAGTACAAGAGACCCAGTACTTC.

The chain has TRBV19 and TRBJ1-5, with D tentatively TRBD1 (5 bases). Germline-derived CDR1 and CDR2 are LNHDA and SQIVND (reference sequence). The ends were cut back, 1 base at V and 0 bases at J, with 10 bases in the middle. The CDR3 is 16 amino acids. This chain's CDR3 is CASSIGGGYSNQPQHF. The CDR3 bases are TGTGCCAGTAGTATAGGGGGCGGTTATAGCAATCAGCCCCAGCATTTT. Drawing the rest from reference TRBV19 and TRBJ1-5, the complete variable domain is DGGITQSPKYLFRKEGQNVTLSCEQNLNHDAMYWYRQDPGQGLRLIYYSQIVNDFQKGDIAEGYSVSREKKESFPLTVTSAQKNPTAFYLCASSIGGGYSNQPQHFGDGTRLSIL.

Written as DNA, the CDR3 is TGCAGCGCTCGGACAGATTCCCTTTATGGCTACACCTTC. It is translated as CSARTDSLYGYTF. The chain couples TRBV29-1 to TRBJ1-2, with D perhaps TRBD1 (6 bases). Trimming cost V 7 bases and J 5 bases, with 17 bases left between them. This CDR3 comprises 13 residues. Germline CDR1 and CDR2: SQVTM and ANQGSEA.

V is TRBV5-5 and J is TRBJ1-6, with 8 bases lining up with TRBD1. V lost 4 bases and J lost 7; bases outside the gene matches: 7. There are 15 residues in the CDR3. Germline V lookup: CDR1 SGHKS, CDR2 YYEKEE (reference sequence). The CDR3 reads CASSGGQARNSPLHF. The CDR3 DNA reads TGTGCCAGCAGCGGGGGACAGGCCAGGAATTCACCCCTCCACTTT.

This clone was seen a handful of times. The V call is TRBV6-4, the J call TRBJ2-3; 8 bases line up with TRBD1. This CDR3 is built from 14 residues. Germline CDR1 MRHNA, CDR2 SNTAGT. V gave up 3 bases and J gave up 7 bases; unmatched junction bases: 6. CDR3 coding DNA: TGTGCCAGCAGTGAGCGGCAGGGGGCACATACGCAGTATTTT. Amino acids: CASSERQGAHTQYF.

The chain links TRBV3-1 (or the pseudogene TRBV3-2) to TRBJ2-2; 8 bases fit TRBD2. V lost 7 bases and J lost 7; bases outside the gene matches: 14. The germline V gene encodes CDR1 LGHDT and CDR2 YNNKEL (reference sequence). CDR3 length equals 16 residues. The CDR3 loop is CASTYFAGGSGGELFF. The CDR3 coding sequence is TGTGCCAGCACCTACTTCGCGGGGGGTTCTGGCGGGGAGCTGTTTTTT.

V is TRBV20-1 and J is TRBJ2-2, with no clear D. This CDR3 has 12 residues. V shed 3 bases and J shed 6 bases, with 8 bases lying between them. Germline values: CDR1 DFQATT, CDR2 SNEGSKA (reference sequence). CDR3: CSASRQAGELFF. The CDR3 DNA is TGCAGTGCTAGTCGCCAGGCCGGGGAGCTGTTTTTT.

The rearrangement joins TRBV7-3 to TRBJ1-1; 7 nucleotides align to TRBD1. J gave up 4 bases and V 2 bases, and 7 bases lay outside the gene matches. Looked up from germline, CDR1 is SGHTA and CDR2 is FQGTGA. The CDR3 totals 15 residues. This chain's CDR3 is CASSLGARGVTEAFF. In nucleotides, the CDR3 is TGTGCCAGCAGCTTAGGGGCCAGGGGGGTCACTGAAGCTTTCTTT.

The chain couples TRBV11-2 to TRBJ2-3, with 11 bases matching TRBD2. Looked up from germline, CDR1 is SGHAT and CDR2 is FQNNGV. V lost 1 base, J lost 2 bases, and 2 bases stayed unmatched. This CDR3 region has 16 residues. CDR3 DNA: TGTGCCAGCAGCTTAGCGACTAGCGGGGTCACAGATACGCAGTATTTT. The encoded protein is CASSLATSGVTDTQYF.